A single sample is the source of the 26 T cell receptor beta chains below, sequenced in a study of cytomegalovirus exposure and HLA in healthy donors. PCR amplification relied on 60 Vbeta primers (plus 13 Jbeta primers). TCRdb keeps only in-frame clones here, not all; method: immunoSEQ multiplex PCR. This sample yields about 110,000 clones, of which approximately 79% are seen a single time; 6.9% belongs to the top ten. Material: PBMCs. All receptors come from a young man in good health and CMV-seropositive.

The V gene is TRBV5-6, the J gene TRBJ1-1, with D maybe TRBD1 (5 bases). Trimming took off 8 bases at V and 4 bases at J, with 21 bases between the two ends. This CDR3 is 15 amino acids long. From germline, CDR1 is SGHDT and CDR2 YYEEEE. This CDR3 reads CASRNNRLAGTEAFF. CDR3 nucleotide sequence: TGTGCCAGTAGAAATAACAGGCTCGCCGGCACTGAAGCTTTCTTT.

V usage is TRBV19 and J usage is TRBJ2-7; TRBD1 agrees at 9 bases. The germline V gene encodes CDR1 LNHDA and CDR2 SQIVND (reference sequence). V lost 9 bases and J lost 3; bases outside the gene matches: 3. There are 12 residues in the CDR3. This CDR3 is CASRQGGYEQYF. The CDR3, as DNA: TGTGCCAGCCGACAGGGGGGCTACGAGCAGTACTTC.

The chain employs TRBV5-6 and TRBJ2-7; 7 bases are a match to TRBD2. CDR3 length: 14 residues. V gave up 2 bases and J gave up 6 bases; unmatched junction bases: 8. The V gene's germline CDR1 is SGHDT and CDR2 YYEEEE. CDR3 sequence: CASSFGGSSAEQYF. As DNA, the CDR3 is TGTGCCAGCAGCTTCGGGGGGTCCTCGGCCGAGCAGTACTTC.

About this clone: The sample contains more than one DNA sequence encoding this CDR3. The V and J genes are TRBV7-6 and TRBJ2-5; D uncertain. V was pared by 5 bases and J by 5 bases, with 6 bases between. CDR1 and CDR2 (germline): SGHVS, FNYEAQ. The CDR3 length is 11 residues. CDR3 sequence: CASSPQETQYF. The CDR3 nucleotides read TGTGCCAGCAGCCCCCAGGAGACCCAGTACTTC.

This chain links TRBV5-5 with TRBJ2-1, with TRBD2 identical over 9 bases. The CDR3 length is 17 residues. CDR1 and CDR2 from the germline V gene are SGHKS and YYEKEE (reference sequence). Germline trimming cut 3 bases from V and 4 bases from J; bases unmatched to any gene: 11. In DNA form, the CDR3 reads TGTGCCAGCAGCTGGAACGTGGGACTAGCCATGTACAATGAGCAGTTCTTC. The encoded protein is CASSWNVGLAMYNEQFF.

This CDR3 reads CASSLGTSADTQYF. In DNA form, the CDR3 reads TGCGCCAGCAGCTTGGGGACTAGCGCAGATACGCAGTATTTT. The rearrangement links TRBV5-1 to TRBJ2-3; 9 bases agree with TRBD2. CDR3 length: 14 amino acids. Unmatched junction bases numbered 0, after V lost 0 bases and J lost 4 bases. From germline, CDR1 is SGHRS and CDR2 YFSETQ. The full variable domain, rest sourced from reference TRBV5-1 and TRBJ2-3, is KAGVTQTPRYLIKTRGQQVTLSCSPISGHRSVSWYQQTPGQGLQFLFEYFSETQRNKGNFPGRFSGRQFSNSRSEMNVSTLELGDSALYLCASSLGTSADTQYFGPGTRLTVL.

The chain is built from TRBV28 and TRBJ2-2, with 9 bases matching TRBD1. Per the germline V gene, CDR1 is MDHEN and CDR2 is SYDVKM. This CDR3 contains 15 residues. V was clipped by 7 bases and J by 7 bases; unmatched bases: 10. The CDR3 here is CASKRQGERVGELFF. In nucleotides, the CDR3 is TGTGCCAGCAAGAGACAGGGGGAGCGGGTCGGGGAGCTGTTTTTT.

The CDR3 spells CASSQVWTAGGGYTF. The CDR3 DNA reads as TGCGCCAGCAGCCAAGTGTGGACAGCGGGAGGTGGCTACACCTTC. The chain joins TRBV4-1 to TRBJ1-2, with D perhaps matching TRBD1 (6 bases). Germline CDR1 and CDR2: MGHRA and YSYEKL. V lost 1 base to trimming and J lost 7 bases, with 16 bases between them. This CDR3 has 15 residues.

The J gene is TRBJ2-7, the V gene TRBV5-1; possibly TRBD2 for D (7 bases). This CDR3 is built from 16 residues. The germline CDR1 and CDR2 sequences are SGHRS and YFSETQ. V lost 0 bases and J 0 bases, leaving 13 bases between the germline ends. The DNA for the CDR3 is TGCGCCAGCAGCTTGGCCGGGGGGCCTAGCTCCTACGAGCAGTACTTC. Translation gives CASSLAGGPSSYEQYF.

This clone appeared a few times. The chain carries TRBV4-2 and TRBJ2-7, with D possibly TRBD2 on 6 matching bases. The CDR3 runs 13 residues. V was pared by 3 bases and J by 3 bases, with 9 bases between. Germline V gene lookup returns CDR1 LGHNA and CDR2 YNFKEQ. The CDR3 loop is CASSQGRNYEQYF. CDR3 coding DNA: TGTGCCAGCAGCCAGGGGAGGAACTACGAGCAGTACTTC.

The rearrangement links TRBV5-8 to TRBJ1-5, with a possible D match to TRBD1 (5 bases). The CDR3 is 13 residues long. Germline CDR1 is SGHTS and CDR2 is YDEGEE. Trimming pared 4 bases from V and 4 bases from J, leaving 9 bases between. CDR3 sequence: CASSLQVNQPQHF. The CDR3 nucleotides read TGTGCCAGCAGCCTACAGGTTAATCAGCCCCAGCATTTT.

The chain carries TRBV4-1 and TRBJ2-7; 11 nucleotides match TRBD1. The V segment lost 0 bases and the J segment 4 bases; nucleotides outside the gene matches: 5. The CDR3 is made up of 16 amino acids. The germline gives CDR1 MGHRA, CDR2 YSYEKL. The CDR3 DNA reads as TGCGCCAGCAGCCAAGACGCCGGGACAGGGGGGTACGAGCAGTACTTC. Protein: CASSQDAGTGGYEQYF.

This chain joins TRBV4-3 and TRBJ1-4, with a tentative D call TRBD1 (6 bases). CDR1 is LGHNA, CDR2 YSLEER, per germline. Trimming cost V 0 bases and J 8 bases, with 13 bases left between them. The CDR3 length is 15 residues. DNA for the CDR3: TGCGCCAGCAGCCAAGATGTCAGGGGAGGGGAAAAACTGTTTTTT. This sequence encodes CASSQDVRGGEKLFF.

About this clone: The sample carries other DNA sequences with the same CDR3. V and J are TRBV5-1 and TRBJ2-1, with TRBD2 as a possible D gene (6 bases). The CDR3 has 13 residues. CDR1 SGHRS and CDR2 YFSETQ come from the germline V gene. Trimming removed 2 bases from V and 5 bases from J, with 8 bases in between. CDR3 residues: CASSFGGNNEQFF. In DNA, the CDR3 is TGCGCCAGCAGCTTCGGCGGGAACAATGAGCAGTTCTTC.

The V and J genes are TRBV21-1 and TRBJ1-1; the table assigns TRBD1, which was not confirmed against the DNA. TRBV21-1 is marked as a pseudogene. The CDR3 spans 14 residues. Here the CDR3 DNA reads TGTGCCAGCAGCAAAGAAGCAGGGGGCTCTGTCGCTTTCTTT. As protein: CASSKEAGGSVAFF.

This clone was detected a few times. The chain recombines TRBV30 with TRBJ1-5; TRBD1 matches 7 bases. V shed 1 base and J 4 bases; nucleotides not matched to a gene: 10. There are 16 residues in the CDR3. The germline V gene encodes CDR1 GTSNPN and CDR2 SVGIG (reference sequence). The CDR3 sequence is CAWSGVTGVGNQPQHF. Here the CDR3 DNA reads TGTGCCTGGAGTGGCGTAACAGGGGTTGGTAATCAGCCCCAGCATTTT.

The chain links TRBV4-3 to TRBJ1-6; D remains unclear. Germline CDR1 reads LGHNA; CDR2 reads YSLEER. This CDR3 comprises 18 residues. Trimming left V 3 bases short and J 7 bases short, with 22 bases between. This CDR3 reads CASSHVGGLPSRNSPLHF. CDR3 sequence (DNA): TGCGCCAGCAGCCATGTTGGAGGGCTCCCCTCGCGCAATTCACCCCTCCACTTT.

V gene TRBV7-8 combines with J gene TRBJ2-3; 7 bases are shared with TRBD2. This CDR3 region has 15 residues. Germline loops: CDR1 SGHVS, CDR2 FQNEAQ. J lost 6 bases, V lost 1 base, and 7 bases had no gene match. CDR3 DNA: TGTGCCAGCAGCTTAGTCGCGGGGGACCTGGATACGCAGTATTTT. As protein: CASSLVAGDLDTQYF. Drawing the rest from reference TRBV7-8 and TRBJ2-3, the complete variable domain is GAGVSQSPRYKVAKRGQDVALRCDPISGHVSLFWYQQALGQGPEFLTYFQNEAQLDKSGLPSDRFFAERPEGSVSTLKIQRTQQEDSAVYLCASSLVAGDLDTQYFGPGTRLTVL.

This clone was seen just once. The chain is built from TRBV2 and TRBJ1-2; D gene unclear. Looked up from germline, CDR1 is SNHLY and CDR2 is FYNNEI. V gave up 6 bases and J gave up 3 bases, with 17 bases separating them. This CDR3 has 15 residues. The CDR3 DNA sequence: TGTGCCAGCAGCGTATGGGGTAGCGCTGACTATGGCTACACCTTC. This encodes CASSVWGSADYGYTF.

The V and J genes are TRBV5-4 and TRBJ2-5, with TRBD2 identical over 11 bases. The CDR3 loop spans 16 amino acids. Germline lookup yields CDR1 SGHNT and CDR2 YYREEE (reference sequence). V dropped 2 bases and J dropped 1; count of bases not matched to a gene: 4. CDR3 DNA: TGTGCCAGCAGCTTCATTAGCGGGGGGGCCCAAGAGACCCAGTACTTC. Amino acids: CASSFISGGAQETQYF.

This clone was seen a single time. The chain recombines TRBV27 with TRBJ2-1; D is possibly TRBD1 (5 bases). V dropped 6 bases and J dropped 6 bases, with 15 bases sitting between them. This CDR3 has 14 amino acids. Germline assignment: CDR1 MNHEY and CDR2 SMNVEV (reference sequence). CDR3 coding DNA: TGTGCCAGCAGCCCCATGACAAGGGGCAATGAGCAGTTCTTC. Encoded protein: CASSPMTRGNEQFF.

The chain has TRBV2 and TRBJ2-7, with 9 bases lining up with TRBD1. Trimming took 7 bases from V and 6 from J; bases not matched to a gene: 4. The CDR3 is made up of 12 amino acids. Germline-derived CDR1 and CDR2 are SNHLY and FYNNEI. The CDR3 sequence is CASTGTGTEQYF. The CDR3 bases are TGTGCCAGCACCGGGACAGGGACCGAGCAGTACTTC.

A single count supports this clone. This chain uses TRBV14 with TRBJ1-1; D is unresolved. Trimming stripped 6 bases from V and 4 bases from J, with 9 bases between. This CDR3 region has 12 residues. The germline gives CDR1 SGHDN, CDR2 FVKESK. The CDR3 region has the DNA TGTGCCAGCAGTCAGAGGTTCACTGAAGCTTTCTTT. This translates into CASSQRFTEAFF.

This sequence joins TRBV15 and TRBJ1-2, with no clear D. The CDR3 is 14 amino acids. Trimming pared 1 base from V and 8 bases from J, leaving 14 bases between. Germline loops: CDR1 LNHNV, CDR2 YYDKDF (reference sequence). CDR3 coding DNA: TGTGCCACCAGCAGAGCGGGAGGGATGGAAGGCTACACCTTC. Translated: CATSRAGGMEGYTF.

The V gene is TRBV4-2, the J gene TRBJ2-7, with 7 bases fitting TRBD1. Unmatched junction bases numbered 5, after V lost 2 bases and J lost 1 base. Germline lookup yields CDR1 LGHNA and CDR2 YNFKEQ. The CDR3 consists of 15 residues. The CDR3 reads CASSQRVTGSYEQYF. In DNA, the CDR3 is TGTGCCAGCAGCCAAAGGGTGACAGGGTCCTACGAGCAGTACTTC.

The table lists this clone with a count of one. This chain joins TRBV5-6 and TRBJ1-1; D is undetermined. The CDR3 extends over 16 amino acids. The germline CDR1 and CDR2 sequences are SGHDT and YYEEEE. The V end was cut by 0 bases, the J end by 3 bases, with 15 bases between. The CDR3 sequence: CASSLALEGSYTEAFF. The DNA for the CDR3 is TGTGCCAGCAGCTTGGCTTTGGAGGGTTCGTACACTGAAGCTTTCTTT.